Below are 21 T cell receptor beta chains sequenced from a single sample in a study of early stage breast cancer tumors. Some clones are missing from TCRdb's copy, which holds only in-frame ones; the method was immunoSEQ multiplex PCR. Of approximately 10,000 clones in the sample, around 72% were seen once. Sequencing was carried out using breast tumor tissue. These receptors originate from a person aged 40-50 years with breast cancer.

The V and J genes are TRBV7-3 and TRBJ2-2; the match to TRBD1 covers 7 bases. The CDR3 runs 15 residues. V lost 6 bases to trimming and J lost 4 bases; unmatched junction nucleotides: 8. Germline assignment: CDR1 SGHTA and CDR2 FQGTGA. The CDR3 DNA is TGTGCCAGCAGTCGCGGACAGGACCCCACCGGGGAGCTGTTTTTT. Encoded protein: CASSRGQDPTGELFF.

This clone was seen a few times. The chain links TRBV6-6 to TRBJ1-5; TRBD1 might be the D (6 bases). CDR3 length equals 16 residues. The V and J ends lost 4 bases and 2 bases respectively, with 15 bases between them. The germline V gene encodes CDR1 MNHNY and CDR2 SVGAGI (reference sequence). The chain's CDR3 is CASSSHRVGGNQPQHF. The CDR3 DNA sequence: TGTGCCAGCAGTTCCCACAGGGTAGGGGGCAATCAGCCCCAGCATTTT.

V and J are TRBV5-1 and TRBJ2-1; D gene ambiguous. The CDR3 covers 14 residues. Germline V gene data show CDR1 as SGHRS and CDR2 as YFSETQ. V was clipped by 0 bases and J by 5 bases, with 9 bases between them. CDR3: CASSLVSLHNEQFF. CDR3 sequence (DNA): TGCGCCAGCAGCTTGGTGAGTTTACACAATGAGCAGTTCTTC.

V gene TRBV7-8 combines with J gene TRBJ2-1, with TRBD1 matching 8 bases. The germline V gene has CDR1 SGHVS and CDR2 FQNEAQ. This CDR3 has 16 residues. V gave up 5 bases and J gave up 2 bases; unmatched junction bases: 8. The CDR3 spells CASSLQGARTYNEQFF. The CDR3 coding sequence is TGTGCCAGCAGCCTCCAGGGGGCTAGAACCTACAATGAGCAGTTCTTC.

The chain employs TRBV9 and TRBJ2-3, with 12 bases identical to TRBD1. With 2 bases clipped from V and 2 bases from J, the junction kept 3 bases outside the gene matches. This CDR3 spans 16 amino acids. Germline V gives CDR1 SGDLS, CDR2 YYNGEE. The CDR3, as DNA: TGTGCCAGCAGCGTGGGGACAGGGGGCAACACAGATACGCAGTATTTT. Translating it yields CASSVGTGGNTDTQYF.

Turning to this clone: The junction differs from germline at one of its ends, possibly a read error. The chain's CDR3 is CASSHPGVFF. The CDR3 DNA is TGCGCCAGCAGTCACCCCGGGGTCTTTTTT. The chain recombines TRBV23-1 with TRBJ2-3; the D gene is possibly TRBD2 (5 bases). TRBV23-1 is an open reading frame whose function is uncertain. CDR3 length equals 10 residues.

This clone was seen a handful of times. V usage is TRBV19 and J usage is TRBJ2-5; TRBD1 agrees at 10 bases. The CDR3 totals 14 residues. Germline V gene lookup returns CDR1 LNHDA and CDR2 SQIVND (reference sequence). The ends lost 0 bases at V and 12 bases at J; junction bases unmatched: 7. The CDR3 here is CASSIDPRQGAEYF. CDR3 DNA sequence: TGTGCCAGTAGTATAGATCCCCGACAGGGGGCTGAGTACTTC.

The chain has TRBV15 and TRBJ1-1; D uncertain. CDR3 length: 13 amino acids. Looked up from germline, CDR1 is LNHNV and CDR2 is YYDKDF (reference sequence). V lost 6 bases to trimming and J lost 6 bases, with 14 bases between them. The chain's CDR3 is CATSVGQLAEAFF. The CDR3 bases are TGTGCCACCAGTGTGGGTCAACTTGCTGAAGCTTTCTTT.

The chain's CDR3 is CASTLTGSANEQFF. In DNA form, the CDR3 reads TGTGCCAGCACCCTAACAGGGTCTGCGAATGAGCAGTTCTTC. The rearrangement uses TRBV18 and TRBJ2-1, with D maybe TRBD1 (6 bases). There are 14 residues in the CDR3. Germline V CDR1 and CDR2: KGHSH, LQKENI. Trimming stripped 8 bases from V and 7 bases from J, with 18 bases between.

V usage is TRBV11-3 and J usage is TRBJ1-1; D gene uncertain. The CDR3 has 14 residues. Trimming took 1 base from V and 5 from J, leaving 11 bases between them. CDR1 SGHNT and CDR2 YENEEA come from the germline V gene. Here the CDR3 DNA reads TGTGCCAGCAGCTTAGGGCTTGCCTGGACTGAAGCTTTCTTT. Translating it yields CASSLGLAWTEAFF. Variable domain in full (rest from reference TRBV11-3 and TRBJ1-1): EAGVVQSPRYKIIEKKQPVAFWCNPISGHNTLYWYLQNLGQGPELLIRYENEEAVDDSQLPKDRFSAERLKGVDSTLKIQPAELGDSAVYLCASSLGLAWTEAFFGQGTRLTVV.

This chain uses TRBV10-3 with TRBJ2-5, with a tentative D call TRBD2 (6 bases). Trimming cost V 6 bases and J 5 bases, with 13 bases left between them. Germline V gene lookup returns CDR1 ENHRY and CDR2 SYGVKD. The CDR3 covers 13 residues. The CDR3 here is CAIRRREKETQYF. As DNA, the CDR3 is TGTGCCATCAGGAGGAGGGAGAAGGAGACCCAGTACTTC.

This chain joins TRBV7-9 and TRBJ2-3; D possibly corresponds to TRBD1 (7 bases). The CDR3 runs to 15 residues. Trimming left V 6 bases short and J 4 bases short, with 17 bases between. Germline CDR1 SEHNR, CDR2 FQNEAQ (reference sequence). CDR3 region: CASSRGAGGPDTQYF. In DNA form, the CDR3 reads TGTGCCAGCAGTAGGGGGGCAGGGGGACCAGATACGCAGTATTTT.

A single count supports this clone. The chain employs TRBV5-5 and TRBJ2-7; D tentatively reads TRBD1 or TRBD2 (5 bases each). The ends were cut back, 3 bases at V and 0 bases at J, with 10 bases in the middle. This CDR3 contains 14 residues. Germline V lookup: CDR1 SGHKS, CDR2 YYEKEE (reference sequence). Written as DNA, the CDR3 is TGTGCCAGCAGCTGGGGACCGACCTCCTACGAGCAGTACTTC. Encoded protein: CASSWGPTSYEQYF.

The chain links TRBV6-5 to TRBJ2-7; 8 bases fit TRBD1. Looked up from germline, CDR1 is MNHEY and CDR2 is SVGAGI. Germline trimming cut 7 bases from V and 6 bases from J; bases unmatched to any gene: 8. CDR3 length equals 13 residues. The CDR3, as DNA: TGTGCCAGCAAGGCAGGGGGCATGAGCGAGCAGTACTTC. Translating it yields CASKAGGMSEQYF.

The chain has TRBV6-5 and TRBJ1-5; TRBD1 aligns across 8 bases. Looked up from germline, CDR1 is MNHEY and CDR2 is SVGAGI. Trimming at V came to 7 bases and at J to 5 bases, leaving 10 bases not matched to a gene. The CDR3 is 15 residues long. The CDR3 region has the DNA TGTGCCAGCAAGATGGGACAGGCGTTGGATCAGCCCCAGCATTTT. Its translation: CASKMGQALDQPQHF.

V and J are TRBV7-8 and TRBJ1-4, with D uncertain. Trimming removed 5 bases from V and 8 bases from J, with 9 bases in between. This CDR3 has 12 amino acids. CDR1 is SGHVS, CDR2 FQNEAQ, per germline. The CDR3 protein is CASSRNSEKLFF. DNA of the CDR3: TGTGCCAGCAGCCGAAACTCCGAAAAACTGTTTTTT.

The chain combines TRBV5-1 with TRBJ1-5; D might be TRBD1 (6 bases). Germline V gives CDR1 SGHRS, CDR2 YFSETQ. CDR3 length: 15 residues. With 4 bases removed from V and 1 base from J, the gap between germline ends came to 12 bases. CDR3: CASSRMGGSNQPQHF. CDR3 in DNA: TGCGCCAGCAGCCGGATGGGGGGCAGCAATCAGCCCCAGCATTTT.

This clone was recorded a few times. This chain uses TRBV28 with TRBJ2-7; 13 positions match TRBD2. The J segment lost 5 bases and the V segment lost 5 bases, leaving 6 bases of the junction unmatched. Germline V lookup: CDR1 MDHEN, CDR2 SYDVKM. CDR3 length: 15 residues. The CDR3 DNA is TGTGCCAGCAGTACGGGACTAGCGGGATCGGACGAGCAGTACTTC. Its translation: CASSTGLAGSDEQYF.

The rearrangement links TRBV5-6 to TRBJ1-2, with D unresolved. Germline V gene data show CDR1 as SGHDT and CDR2 as YYEEEE. The CDR3 contains 14 residues. V gave up 0 bases and J gave up 2 bases, with 8 bases separating them. The DNA of the CDR3 is TGTGCCAGCAGCTTGGTAACCACAAACTATGGCTACACCTTC. Its protein is CASSLVTTNYGYTF.

This rearrangement joins TRBV19 to TRBJ1-5, with D maybe TRBD1 (5 bases). Deletions cut 9 bases from V and 1 base from J, with 19 bases between. Germline-derived CDR1 and CDR2 are LNHDA and SQIVND (reference sequence). The CDR3 totals 16 residues. For the CDR3, the DNA is TGTGCCAGCACACTCTCGGGGGTTTCGAGCAATCAGCCCCAGCATTTT. It specifies CASTLSGVSSNQPQHF.

The genes are TRBV7-2 and TRBJ1-1; D ambiguous. CDR3 size: 13 residues. The germline V gene has CDR1 SGHTA and CDR2 FQGNSA. V shed 0 bases and J shed 2 bases, with 4 bases lying between them. This chain's CDR3 is CASSLAYNTEAFF. In nucleotides, the CDR3 is TGTGCCAGCAGCTTAGCCTATAACACTGAAGCTTTCTTT.